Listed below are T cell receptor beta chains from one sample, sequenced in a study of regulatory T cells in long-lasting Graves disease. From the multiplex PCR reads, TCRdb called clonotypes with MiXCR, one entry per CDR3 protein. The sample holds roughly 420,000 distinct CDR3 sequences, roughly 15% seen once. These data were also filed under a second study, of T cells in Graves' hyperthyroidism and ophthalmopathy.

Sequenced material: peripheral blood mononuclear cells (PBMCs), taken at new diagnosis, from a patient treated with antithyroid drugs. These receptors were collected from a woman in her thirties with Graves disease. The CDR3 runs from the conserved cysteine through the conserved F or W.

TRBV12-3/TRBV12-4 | CASSRTVRHTDTQYF
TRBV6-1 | CASSALGGSYEQYF
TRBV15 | CATSSHQIGGRDYGYTF
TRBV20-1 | CSARDLGRAETDTQYF
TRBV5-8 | CASNLGGLRNIQYF
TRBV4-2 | CASSQVIQRNRYYKQYF
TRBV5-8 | CASSFDGRVPGELFF
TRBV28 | CASTQGGIETQYF
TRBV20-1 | CSARSGSERNIQYF
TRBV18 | CASSPRQGPQETQYF
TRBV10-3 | CAISERTRPYNEQFF
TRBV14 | CASSQQGYNEQFF
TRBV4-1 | CASSRQFRGVTEAFF
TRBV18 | CASSPPGAGSPDEQYF
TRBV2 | CASIRENHEQYF
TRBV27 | CASSPFGRGSAGGNEQFF
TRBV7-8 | CASQQLTYEQYF
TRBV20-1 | CSAMTREGLAYHEQYF
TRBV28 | CASSTGTSGDNEQFF
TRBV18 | CASSISVRSGSEYEQYF
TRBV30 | CAWRTTAGEKLFF
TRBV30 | CAWSGGQGANYGYTF
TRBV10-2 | CASRGDSYEQYF
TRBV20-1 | CSAREGGASYEQYF
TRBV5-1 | CASSLEPWSGRAENTDTQYF
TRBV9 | CASSVGPDRTSPLHF
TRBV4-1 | CASSQAGQAFGYTF
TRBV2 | CASRTYRDRGRKDTQYF
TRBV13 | CASSLFMKDEQFF
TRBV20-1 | CSARAGDLDYGYTF
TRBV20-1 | CSASWDSPYEQYF
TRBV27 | CASSSGLAGVYNEQFF
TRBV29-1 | CMTTQGNTIYF
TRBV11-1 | CASSLRQTSYEQYF
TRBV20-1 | CSARTPGLAETNTGELFF
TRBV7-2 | CASSVSGPQFF
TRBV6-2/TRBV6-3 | CASCPGSGSYNEQFF
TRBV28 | CASNLDKSSYNSPLHF
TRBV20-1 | CSARVSGLAGVPNEQFF
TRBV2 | CAILGTSYNEQFF
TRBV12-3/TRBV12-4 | CASSLRTGGRGVRVNEQFF
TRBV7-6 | CASSLAGGQGDTQYF
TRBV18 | CASSPPGTRIREQYF
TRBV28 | CASIGPGQNYGYTF
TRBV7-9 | CASSLAASGSMNEQFF
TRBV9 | CASSDGANTGELFF
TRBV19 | CASKDDGYTF
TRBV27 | CASSSGRLAFF
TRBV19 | CASSPFAVPYNEQFF
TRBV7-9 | CASSAPGTGPYEQYF
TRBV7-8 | CATNPQGYNNEQFF
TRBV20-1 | CSARVTHRGTGELFF
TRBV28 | CASSLSSRTGDYGYTF
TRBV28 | CASSRLGRMNTEAFF
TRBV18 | CASSPPTGVNTEAFF
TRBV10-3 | CAISEKIAGVTDTQYF
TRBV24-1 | CATSVREVGKDTGELFF
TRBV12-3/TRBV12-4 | CASSLQGSRSQPQHF
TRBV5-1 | CASSLAASGALAREQYF